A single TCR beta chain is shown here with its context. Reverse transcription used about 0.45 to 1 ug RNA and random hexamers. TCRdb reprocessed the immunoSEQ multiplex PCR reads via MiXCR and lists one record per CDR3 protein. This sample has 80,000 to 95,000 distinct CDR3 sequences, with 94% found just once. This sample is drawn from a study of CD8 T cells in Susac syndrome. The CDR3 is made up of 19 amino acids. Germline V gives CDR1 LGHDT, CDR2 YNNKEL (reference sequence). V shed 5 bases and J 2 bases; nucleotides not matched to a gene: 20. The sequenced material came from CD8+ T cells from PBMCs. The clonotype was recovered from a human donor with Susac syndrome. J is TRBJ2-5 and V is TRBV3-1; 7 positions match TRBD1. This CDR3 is CASSATQGDEGVIQETQYF. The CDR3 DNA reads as TGTGCCAGCAGCGCCACCCAGGGGGACGAGGGGGTCATTCAAGAGACCCAGTACTTC.